The sequence of this TCR beta chain was determined in a study of blood T cells in healthy people across ages. Study-wide findings and caveats: More naive CD4+ cells and higher diversity marked long-lived donors relative to aged donors. The authors considered diversity estimates from one million T cells to be underestimates.

Around 10 milliliters was the volume of peripheral blood drawn from each donor. As for this clonotype: Its antigen is not known.

Together with a sample-barcoded 5' primer, a J-beta primer mix was included in a second PCR lasting roughly 6 to 12 cycles. TCRdb re-called the 5' RACE reads through MiXCR, storing one row per CDR3 protein. Of approximately 1.5 million distinct CDR3 sequences detected, approximately 43% appear once; the ten largest clones hold over 3.5%. Germline V gives CDR1 LNHNV, CDR2 YYDKDF (reference sequence). V dropped 1 base and J dropped 5 bases, with 9 bases sitting between them. The CDR3 extends over 14 amino acids. The sequencing sample was made of blood. The sequence was collected from a woman aged 18-29 years in good health. This rearrangement joins TRBV15 to TRBJ2-4; weak D call: TRBD2 (6 bases). The chain's CDR3 is CATSRAGLENIQYF. The CDR3 DNA sequence: TGTGCCACCAGCAGAGCGGGACTTGAAAACATTCAGTACTTC.